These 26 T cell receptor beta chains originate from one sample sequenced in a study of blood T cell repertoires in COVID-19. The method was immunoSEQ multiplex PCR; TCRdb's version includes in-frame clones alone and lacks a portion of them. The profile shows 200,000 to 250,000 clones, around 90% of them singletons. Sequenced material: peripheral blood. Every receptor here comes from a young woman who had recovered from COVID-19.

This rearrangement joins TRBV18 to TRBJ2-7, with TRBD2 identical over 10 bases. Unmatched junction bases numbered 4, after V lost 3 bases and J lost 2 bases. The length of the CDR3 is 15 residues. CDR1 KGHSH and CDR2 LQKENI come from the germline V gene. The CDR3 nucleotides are TGTGCCAGCTCACCCCCAGCGGGAGGGCCCTACGAGCAGTACTTC. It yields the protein CASSPPAGGPYEQYF.

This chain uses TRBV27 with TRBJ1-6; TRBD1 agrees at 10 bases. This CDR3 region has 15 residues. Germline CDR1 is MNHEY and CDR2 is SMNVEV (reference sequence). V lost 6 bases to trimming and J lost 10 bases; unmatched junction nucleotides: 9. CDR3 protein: CASRTIGQGESPLHF. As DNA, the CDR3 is TGTGCCAGCAGAACTATCGGACAGGGGGAATCACCCCTCCACTTT.

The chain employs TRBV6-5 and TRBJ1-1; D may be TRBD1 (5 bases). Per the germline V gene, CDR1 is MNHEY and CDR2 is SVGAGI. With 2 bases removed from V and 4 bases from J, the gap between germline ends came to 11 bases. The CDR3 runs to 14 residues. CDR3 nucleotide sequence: TGTGCCAGCAGTTACGCTCAGGGAGGCACTGAAGCTTTCTTT. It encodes CASSYAQGGTEAFF.

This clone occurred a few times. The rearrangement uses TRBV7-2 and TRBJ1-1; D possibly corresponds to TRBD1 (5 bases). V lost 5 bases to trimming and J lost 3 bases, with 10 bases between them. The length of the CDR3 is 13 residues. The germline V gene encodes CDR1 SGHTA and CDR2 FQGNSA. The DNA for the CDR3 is TGTGCCAGCAGCACGACAGAAGACACTGAAGCTTTCTTT. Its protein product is CASSTTEDTEAFF.

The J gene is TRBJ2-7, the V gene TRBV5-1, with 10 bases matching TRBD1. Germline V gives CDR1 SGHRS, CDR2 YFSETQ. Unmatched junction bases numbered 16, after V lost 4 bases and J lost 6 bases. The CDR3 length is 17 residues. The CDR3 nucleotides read TGCGCCAGCAGCCTGGTACCGGGGACAGGGGAATGGGTCGAGCAGTACTTC. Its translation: CASSLVPGTGEWVEQYF.

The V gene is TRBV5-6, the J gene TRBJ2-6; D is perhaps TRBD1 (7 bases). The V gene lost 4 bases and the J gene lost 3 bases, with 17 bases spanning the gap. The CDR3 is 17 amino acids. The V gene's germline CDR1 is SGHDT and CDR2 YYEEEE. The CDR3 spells CASSPTGRGLGANVLTF. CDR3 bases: TGTGCCAGCAGCCCGACAGGGCGGGGTCTTGGGGCCAACGTCCTGACTTTC.

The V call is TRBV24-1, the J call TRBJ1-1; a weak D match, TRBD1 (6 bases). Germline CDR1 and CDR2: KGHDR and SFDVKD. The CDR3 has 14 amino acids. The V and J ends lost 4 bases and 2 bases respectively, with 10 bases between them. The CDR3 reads CATSDTGYNTEAFF. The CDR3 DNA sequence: TGTGCCACCAGTGACACAGGGTACAACACTGAAGCTTTCTTT.

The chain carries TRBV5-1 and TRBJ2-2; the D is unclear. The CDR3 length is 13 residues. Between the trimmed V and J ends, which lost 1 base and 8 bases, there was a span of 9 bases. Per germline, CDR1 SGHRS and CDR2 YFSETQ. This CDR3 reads CASSLMSEGELFF. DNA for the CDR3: TGCGCCAGCAGCTTGATGTCAGAAGGGGAGCTGTTTTTT.

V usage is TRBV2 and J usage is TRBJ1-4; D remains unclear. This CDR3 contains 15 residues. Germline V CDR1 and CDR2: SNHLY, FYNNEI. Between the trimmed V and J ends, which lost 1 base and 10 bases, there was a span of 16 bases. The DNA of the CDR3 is TGTGCCAGCAGTGAAGAAGGATCCCCGCCGGGAAAACTGTTTTTT. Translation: CASSEEGSPPGKLFF.

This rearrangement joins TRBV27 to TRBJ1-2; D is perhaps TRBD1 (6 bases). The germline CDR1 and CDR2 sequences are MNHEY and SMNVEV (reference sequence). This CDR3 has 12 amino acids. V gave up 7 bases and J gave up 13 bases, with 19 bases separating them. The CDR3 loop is CASKGQPNWSTF. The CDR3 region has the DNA TGTGCCAGCAAAGGACAGCCCAACTGGAGCACCTTC.

The CDR3 here is CAWSDRVYSTNEKLFF. CDR3 in DNA: TGTGCCTGGTCAGACAGGGTATATTCAACTAATGAAAAACTGTTTTTT. The gene calls are TRBV30 and TRBJ1-4; 7 bases map to TRBD1. Per germline, CDR1 GTSNPN and CDR2 SVGIG (reference sequence). V lost 5 bases to trimming and J lost 0 bases; unmatched junction nucleotides: 9. The CDR3 runs 16 residues.

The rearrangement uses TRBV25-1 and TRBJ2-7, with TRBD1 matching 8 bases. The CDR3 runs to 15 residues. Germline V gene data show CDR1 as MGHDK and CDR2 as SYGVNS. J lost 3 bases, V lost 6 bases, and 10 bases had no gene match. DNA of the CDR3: TGTGCCAGCAGCGCTGGACAGGGAGAAAACTACGAGCAGTACTTC. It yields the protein CASSAGQGENYEQYF.

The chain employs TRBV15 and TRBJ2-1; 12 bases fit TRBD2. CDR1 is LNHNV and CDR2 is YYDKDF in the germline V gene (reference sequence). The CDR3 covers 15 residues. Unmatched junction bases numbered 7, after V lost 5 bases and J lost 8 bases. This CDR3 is CATSGRTSGNDEQFF. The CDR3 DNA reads TGTGCCACCAGCGGCCGGACTAGCGGGAACGATGAGCAGTTCTTC. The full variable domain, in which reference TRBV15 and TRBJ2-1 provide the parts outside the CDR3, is DAMVIQNPRYQVTQFGKPVTLSCSQTLNHNVMYWYQQKSSQAPKLLFHYYDKDFNNEADTPDNFQSRRPNTSFCFLDIRSPGLGDTAMYLCATSGRTSGNDEQFFGPGTRLTVL.

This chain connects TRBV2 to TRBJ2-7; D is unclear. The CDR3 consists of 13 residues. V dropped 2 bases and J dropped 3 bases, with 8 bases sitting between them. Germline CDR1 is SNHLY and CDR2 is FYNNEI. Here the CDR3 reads CASSEMLSYEQYF. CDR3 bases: TGTGCCAGCAGTGAAATGCTGAGCTACGAGCAGTACTTC.

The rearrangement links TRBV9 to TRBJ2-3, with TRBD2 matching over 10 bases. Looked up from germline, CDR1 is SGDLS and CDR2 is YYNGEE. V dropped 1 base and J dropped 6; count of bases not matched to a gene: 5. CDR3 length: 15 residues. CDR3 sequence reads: CASSVNSGRADTQYF. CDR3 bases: TGTGCCAGCAGCGTAAACAGCGGGAGGGCGGATACGCAGTATTTT.

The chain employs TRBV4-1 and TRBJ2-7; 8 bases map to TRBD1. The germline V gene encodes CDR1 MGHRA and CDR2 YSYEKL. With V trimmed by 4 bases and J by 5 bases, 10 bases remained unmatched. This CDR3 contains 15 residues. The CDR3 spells CASSPGQGRSDEQYF. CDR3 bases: TGCGCCAGCAGCCCTGGACAGGGAAGGTCGGACGAGCAGTACTTC.

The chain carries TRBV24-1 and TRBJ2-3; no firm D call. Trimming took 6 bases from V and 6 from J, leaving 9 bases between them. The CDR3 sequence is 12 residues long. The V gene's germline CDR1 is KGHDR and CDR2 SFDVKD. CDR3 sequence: CATSPDGDTQYF. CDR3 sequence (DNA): TGTGCCACCAGTCCAGACGGGGATACGCAGTATTTT.

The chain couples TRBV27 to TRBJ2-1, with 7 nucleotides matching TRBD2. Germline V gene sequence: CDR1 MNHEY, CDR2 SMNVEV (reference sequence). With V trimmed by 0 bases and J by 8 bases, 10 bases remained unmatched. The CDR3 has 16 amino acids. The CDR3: CASSLSRDYLPDEQFF. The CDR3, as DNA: TGTGCCAGCAGTTTATCGAGGGACTATCTCCCGGATGAGCAGTTCTTC.

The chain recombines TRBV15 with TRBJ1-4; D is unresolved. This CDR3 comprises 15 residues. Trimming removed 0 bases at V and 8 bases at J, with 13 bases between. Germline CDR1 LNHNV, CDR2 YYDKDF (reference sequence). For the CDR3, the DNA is TGTGCCACCAGCAGAGATTTGTCAGGCCCCGAAAAACTGTTTTTT. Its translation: CATSRDLSGPEKLFF.

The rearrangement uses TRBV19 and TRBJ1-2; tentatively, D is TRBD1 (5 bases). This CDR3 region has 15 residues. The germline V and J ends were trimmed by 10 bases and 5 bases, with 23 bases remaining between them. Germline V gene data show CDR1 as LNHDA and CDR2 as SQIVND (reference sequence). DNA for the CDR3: TGTGCCACCTACTCACCCTCGGCAGGGCCTTATGGCTACACCTTC. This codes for CATYSPSAGPYGYTF.

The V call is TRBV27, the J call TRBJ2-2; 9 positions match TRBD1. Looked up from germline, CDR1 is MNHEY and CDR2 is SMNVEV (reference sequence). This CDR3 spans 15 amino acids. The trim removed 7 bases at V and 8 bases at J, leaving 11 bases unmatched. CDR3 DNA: TGTGCCAGCAAGCGGACAGGGGAAGCGAAAGGGGAGCTGTTTTTT. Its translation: CASKRTGEAKGELFF.

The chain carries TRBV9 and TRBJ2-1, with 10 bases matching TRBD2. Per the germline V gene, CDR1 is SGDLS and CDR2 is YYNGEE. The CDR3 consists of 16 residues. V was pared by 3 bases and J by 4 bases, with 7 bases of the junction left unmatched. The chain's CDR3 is CASSAALAGPYNEQFF. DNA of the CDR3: TGTGCCAGCAGCGCAGCACTAGCGGGACCTTACAATGAGCAGTTCTTC.

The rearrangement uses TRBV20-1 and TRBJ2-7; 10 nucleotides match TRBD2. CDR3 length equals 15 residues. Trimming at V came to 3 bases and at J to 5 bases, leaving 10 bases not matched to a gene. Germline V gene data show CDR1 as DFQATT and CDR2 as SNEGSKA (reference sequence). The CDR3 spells CSASPQREGGHEQYF. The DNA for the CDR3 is TGCAGTGCTAGTCCTCAGCGGGAGGGCGGCCACGAGCAGTACTTC.

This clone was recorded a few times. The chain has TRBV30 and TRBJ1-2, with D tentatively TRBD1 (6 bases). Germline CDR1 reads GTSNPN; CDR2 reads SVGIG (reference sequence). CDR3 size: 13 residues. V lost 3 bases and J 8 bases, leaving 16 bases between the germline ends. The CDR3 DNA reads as TGTGCCTGGAGGTATTGGGGGCGCCGGGGCTACACCTTC. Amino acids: CAWRYWGRRGYTF.

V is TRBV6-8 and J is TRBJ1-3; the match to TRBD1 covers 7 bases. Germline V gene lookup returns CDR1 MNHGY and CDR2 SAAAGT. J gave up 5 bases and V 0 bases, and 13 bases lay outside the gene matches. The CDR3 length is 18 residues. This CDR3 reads CASSYSTRDRDPRNTIYF. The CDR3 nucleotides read TGTGCCAGCAGTTACTCGACACGAGACAGGGATCCTCGAAACACCATATATTTT.

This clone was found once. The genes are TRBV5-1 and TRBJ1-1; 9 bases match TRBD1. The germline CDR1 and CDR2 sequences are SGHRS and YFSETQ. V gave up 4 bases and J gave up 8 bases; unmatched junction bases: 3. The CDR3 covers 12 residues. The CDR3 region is CASSPGQGEAFF. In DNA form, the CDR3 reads TGCGCCAGCAGCCCAGGACAGGGGGAAGCTTTCTTT.